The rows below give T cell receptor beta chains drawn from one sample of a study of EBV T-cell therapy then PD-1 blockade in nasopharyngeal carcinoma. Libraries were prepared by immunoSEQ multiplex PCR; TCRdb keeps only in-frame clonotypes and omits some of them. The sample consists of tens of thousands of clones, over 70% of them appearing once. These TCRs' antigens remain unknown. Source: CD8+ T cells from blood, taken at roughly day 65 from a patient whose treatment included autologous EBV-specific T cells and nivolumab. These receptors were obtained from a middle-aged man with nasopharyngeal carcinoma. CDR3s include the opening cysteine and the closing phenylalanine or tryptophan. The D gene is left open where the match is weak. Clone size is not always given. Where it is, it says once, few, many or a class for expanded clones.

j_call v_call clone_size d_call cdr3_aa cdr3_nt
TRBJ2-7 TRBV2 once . CASSPPLRARYEQYF TGTGCCAGCAGCCCCCCCCTTAGGGCTCGATACGAGCAGTACTTC
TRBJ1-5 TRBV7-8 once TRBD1 CASSLGQGSNQPQHF TGTGCCAGCAGCTTAGGACAGGGAAGCAATCAGCCCCAGCATTTT
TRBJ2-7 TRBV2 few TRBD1 CAVDRDSYEQYF TGTGCCGTAGACCGGGACAGCTACGAGCAGTACTTC
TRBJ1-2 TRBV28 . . CASSSHRETGYTF TGTGCCAGCAGTTCCCACAGGGAGACTGGCTACACCTTC
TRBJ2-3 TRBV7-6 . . CASSSLTDSTDTQYF TGTGCCAGCAGCTCTTTGACAGACAGCACAGATACGCAGTATTTT
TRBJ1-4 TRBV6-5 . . CASSLPREPNEKLFF TGTGCCAGCAGTCTTCCCAGGGAACCTAATGAAAAACTGTTTTTT
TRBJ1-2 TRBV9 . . CASLRGNYGYTF TGTGCCAGCCTCCGGGGAAACTATGGCTACACCTTC
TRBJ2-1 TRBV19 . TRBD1 CASSIGQGAYNEQFF TGTGCCAGTAGTATAGGGCAGGGGGCCTACAATGAGCAGTTCTTC
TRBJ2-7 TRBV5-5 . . CASSLASVGFAYEQYF TGTGCCAGCAGCTTGGCCTCAGTGGGGTTCGCCTACGAGCAGTACTTC
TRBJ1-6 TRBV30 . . CAWSVGGMGSPLHF TGTGCCTGGAGTGTGGGGGGGATGGGTTCACCCCTCCACTTT
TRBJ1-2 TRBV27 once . CASSSQGLNGYTF TGTGCCAGCAGTTCCCAGGGACTGAATGGCTACACCTTC
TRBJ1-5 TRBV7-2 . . CASSLAGHILGQPQHF TGTGCCAGCAGCTTAGCAGGACACATACTGGGTCAGCCCCAGCATTTT
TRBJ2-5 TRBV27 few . CASSLYHRRGTQYF TGTGCCAGCAGTTTATATCACCGGCGGGGGACCCAGTACTTC
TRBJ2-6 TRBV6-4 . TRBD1 CASSETGSGANVLTF TGTGCCAGCAGTGAGACAGGGTCTGGGGCCAACGTCCTGACTTTC
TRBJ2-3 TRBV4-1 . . CASSQVFRQAGDTQYF TGCGCCAGCAGCCAAGTTTTTCGACAGGCTGGGGATACGCAGTATTTT
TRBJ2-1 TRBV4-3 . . CASSQEFTGPYNEQFF TGCGCCAGCAGCCAAGAATTCACGGGGCCCTACAATGAGCAGTTCTTC
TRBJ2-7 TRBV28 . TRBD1 CAGAHRGPYEQYF TGTGCCGGGGCCCACAGGGGCCCCTACGAGCAGTACTTC
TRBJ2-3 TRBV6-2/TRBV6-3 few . CASSYGSTTDTQYF TGTGCCAGCAGTTACGGCAGTACCACAGATACGCAGTATTTT
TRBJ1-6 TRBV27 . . CASTLGGARDSPLHF TGTGCCAGCACCCTAGGGGGGGCGCGAGATTCACCCCTCCACTTT
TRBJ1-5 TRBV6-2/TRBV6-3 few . CASSRRGGSNQPQHF TGTGCCAGCAGTCGCAGGGGCGGCAGCAATCAGCCCCAGCATTTT
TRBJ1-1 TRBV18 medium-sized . CASSSGAGIGTEAFF TGTGCCAGCTCGTCGGGAGCAGGGATTGGCACTGAAGCTTTCTTT
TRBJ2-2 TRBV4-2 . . CASSQDSQNTGELFF TGTGCCAGCAGCCAAGATTCCCAGAACACCGGGGAGCTGTTTTTT
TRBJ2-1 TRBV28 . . CASSLGTESYNEQFF TGTGCCAGCAGCCTCGGGACCGAATCCTACAATGAGCAGTTCTTC
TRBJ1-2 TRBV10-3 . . CAISGGRDRDGYTF TGTGCCATCAGTGGGGGACGAGATAGGGATGGCTACACCTTC
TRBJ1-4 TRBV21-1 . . CASRIDSPECLFF TGTGCCAGCAGGATCGACAGCCCAGAGTGCCTGTTTTTT
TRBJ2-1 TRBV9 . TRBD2 CASSERLAGGDSYNEQFF TGTGCCAGCAGCGAACGACTAGCGGGGGGGGACTCCTACAATGAGCAGTTCTTC
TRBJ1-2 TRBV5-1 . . CASSLRGSNYGYTF TGCGCCAGCAGCTTACGGGGAAGTAACTATGGCTACACCTTC
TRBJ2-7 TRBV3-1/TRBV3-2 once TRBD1 CASSHAGTGSYEQYF TGTGCCAGCAGCCACGCCGGGACAGGGTCCTACGAGCAGTACTTC
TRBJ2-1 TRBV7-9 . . CASYLWAGREQFF TGTGCCAGCTATTTATGGGCAGGGCGAGAGCAGTTCTTC
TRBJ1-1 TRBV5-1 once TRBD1 CASSLTGDTEAFF TGCGCCAGCAGCCTTACAGGGGACACTGAAGCTTTCTTT
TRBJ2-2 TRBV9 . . CASSVEWSHAGELFF TGTGCCAGCAGCGTAGAATGGAGTCACGCCGGGGAGCTGTTTTTT
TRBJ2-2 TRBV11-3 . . CASSLDPGTNTGELFF TGTGCCAGCAGCTTAGACCCGGGAACGAACACCGGGGAGCTGTTTTTT
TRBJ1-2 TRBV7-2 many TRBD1 CASSLALRGGYTF TGTGCCAGCAGCTTAGCGCTCAGGGGGGGCTACACCTTC
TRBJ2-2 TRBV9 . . CASSVGNTGELFF TGTGCCAGCAGCGTAGGTAACACCGGGGAGCTGTTTTTT